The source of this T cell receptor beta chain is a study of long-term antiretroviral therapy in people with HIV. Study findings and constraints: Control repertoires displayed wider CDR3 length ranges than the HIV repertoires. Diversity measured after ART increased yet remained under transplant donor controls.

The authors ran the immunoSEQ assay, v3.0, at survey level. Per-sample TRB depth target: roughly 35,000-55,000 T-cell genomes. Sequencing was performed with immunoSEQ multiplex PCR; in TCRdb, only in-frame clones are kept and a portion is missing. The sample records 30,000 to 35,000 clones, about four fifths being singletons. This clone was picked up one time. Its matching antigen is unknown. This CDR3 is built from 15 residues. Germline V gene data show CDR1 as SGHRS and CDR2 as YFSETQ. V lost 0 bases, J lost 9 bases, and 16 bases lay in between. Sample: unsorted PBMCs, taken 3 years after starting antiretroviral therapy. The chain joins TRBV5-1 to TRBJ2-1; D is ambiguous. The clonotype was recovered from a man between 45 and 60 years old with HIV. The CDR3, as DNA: TGCGCCAGCAGCTTGGCCGAACCCGCCGGCGGTGAGCAGTTCTTC. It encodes CASSLAEPAGGEQFF.